These T cell receptor beta chains were read from a single sample in a study of cytomegalovirus exposure and HLA in healthy donors. Method: immunoSEQ multiplex PCR; TCRdb's copy keeps in-frame clones and lacks some. The sample carries tens of thousands of clones, roughly 93% recorded once. The material sequenced was PBMCs. The origin of the receptors is a young woman in good health and CMV-seropositive. Both conserved end residues are part of each CDR3. The order of the fields is D gene, clone size, V gene, J gene, CDR3 DNA, CDR3 protein. A D gene is named only where the DNA matches it firmly. Size is stated for part of the rows, as once, few or many counts, or as a class when the clone is expanded.

d_gene: .; abundance: .; v_gene: TRBV6-4; j_gene: TRBJ1-1; CDR3nt: TGTGCCAGCAGTGCCCGGGAAAACACTGAAGCTTTCTTT; CDR3aa: CASSARENTEAFF
d_gene: TRBD2; abundance: .; v_gene: TRBV27; j_gene: TRBJ2-5; CDR3nt: TGTGCCAGCAGTCCGGGGCTAGCGGGAGTCGGAGAGACCCAGTACTTC; CDR3aa: CASSPGLAGVGETQYF
d_gene: .; abundance: .; v_gene: TRBV21-1; j_gene: TRBJ1-5; CDR3nt: TGTGCCAGCATCGATACTATCCCTCATCCCGGTCAGCCCCAGCATTTT; CDR3aa: CASIDTIPHPGQPQHF
d_gene: TRBD1; abundance: .; v_gene: TRBV4-1; j_gene: TRBJ2-5; CDR3nt: TGCGCCAGCAGCCAAGAAGCAGGGGGAGAGACCCAGTACTTC; CDR3aa: CASSQEAGGETQYF
d_gene: .; abundance: .; v_gene: TRBV30; j_gene: TRBJ1-5; CDR3nt: TGTGCCTGGAGTGGGGCTCCGGATCAGCCCCAGCATTTT; CDR3aa: CAWSGAPDQPQHF
d_gene: TRBD2; abundance: .; v_gene: TRBV2; j_gene: TRBJ2-4; CDR3nt: TGTGCCAGCTTTGGGCTAGCGGGGGGCATTCAGTACTTC; CDR3aa: CASFGLAGGIQYF
d_gene: .; abundance: .; v_gene: TRBV11-1; j_gene: TRBJ1-1; CDR3nt: TGTGCCAGCAGCTTAGCGGTAACATCTGAAGCTTTCTTT; CDR3aa: CASSLAVTSEAFF
d_gene: TRBD1; abundance: .; v_gene: TRBV11-2; j_gene: TRBJ2-5; CDR3nt: TGTGCCAGCAGCTTTCTAGGGTTCAACAGGACAGGGAAAAAGACCCAGTACTTC; CDR3aa: CASSFLGFNRTGKKTQYF
d_gene: .; abundance: few; v_gene: TRBV28; j_gene: TRBJ1-5; CDR3nt: TGTGCCAGCTGGGCCCTCAATCAGCCCCAGCATTTT; CDR3aa: CASWALNQPQHF
d_gene: TRBD1; abundance: .; v_gene: TRBV5-1; j_gene: TRBJ2-7; CDR3nt: TGCGCCAGCAGCTCGATCCCGACAGGGGCCCACCGGGAGCAGTACTTC; CDR3aa: CASSSIPTGAHREQYF
d_gene: .; abundance: .; v_gene: TRBV5-8; j_gene: TRBJ1-2; CDR3nt: TGTGCCAGCATCAAGGTCGGACAGCCTTATGGCTACACCTTC; CDR3aa: CASIKVGQPYGYTF
d_gene: TRBD2; abundance: .; v_gene: TRBV6-1; j_gene: TRBJ2-3; CDR3nt: TGTGCCAGCAGTGAGTCGGGGGGGCGCACAGATACGCAGTATTTT; CDR3aa: CASSESGGRTDTQYF
d_gene: .; abundance: .; v_gene: TRBV9; j_gene: TRBJ1-6; CDR3nt: TGTGCCAGCAGCGTAAATACAGCAAATTCACCCCTCCACTTT; CDR3aa: CASSVNTANSPLHF
d_gene: TRBD2; abundance: .; v_gene: TRBV6-1; j_gene: TRBJ2-3; CDR3nt: TGTGCCAGCAGTGCCCTAGCGGGGGGGCTGCCAGATACGCAGTATTTT; CDR3aa: CASSALAGGLPDTQYF
d_gene: TRBD2; abundance: .; v_gene: TRBV29-1; j_gene: TRBJ2-1; CDR3nt: TGCAGCGTCCTGGGACTAGCGGGTGACAATGAGCAGTTCTTC; CDR3aa: CSVLGLAGDNEQFF
d_gene: .; abundance: .; v_gene: TRBV6-5; j_gene: TRBJ1-3; CDR3nt: TGTGCCAGCAGTTACAGGAGTCCTGGAAACACCATATATTTT; CDR3aa: CASSYRSPGNTIYF
d_gene: .; abundance: few; v_gene: TRBV28; j_gene: TRBJ2-1; CDR3nt: TGTGCCAGCAGTTTAGTGGCCGCGGATGAGCAGTTCTTC; CDR3aa: CASSLVAADEQFF
d_gene: TRBD1; abundance: once; v_gene: TRBV7-8; j_gene: TRBJ2-2; CDR3nt: TGTGCCAGCAGCTTAGAGGCCCCGGGACAGGGAGGCGGGGAGCTGTTTTTT; CDR3aa: CASSLEAPGQGGGELFF
d_gene: TRBD2; abundance: once; v_gene: TRBV28; j_gene: TRBJ2-7; CDR3nt: TGTGCCAGCAGTCCCCCAGCTAGCGGAGTTATTGGCGAGCAGTACTTC; CDR3aa: CASSPPASGVIGEQYF
d_gene: TRBD1; abundance: .; v_gene: TRBV7-9; j_gene: TRBJ1-2; CDR3nt: TGTGCCAGCAGCTCTAGTATAGGGGACAGGGACGGTGGCTACACCTTC; CDR3aa: CASSSSIGDRDGGYTF
d_gene: .; abundance: .; v_gene: TRBV15; j_gene: TRBJ2-1; CDR3nt: TGTGCCACCAGCAGGGATGCGCGAACAGGGATTGGGTACAATGAGCAGTTCTTC; CDR3aa: CATSRDARTGIGYNEQFF
d_gene: .; abundance: once; v_gene: TRBV28; j_gene: TRBJ1-2; CDR3nt: TGTGCCAGCAGTTTCTCCACTACACTATTCTATGGCTACACCTTC; CDR3aa: CASSFSTTLFYGYTF
d_gene: .; abundance: .; v_gene: TRBV29-1; j_gene: TRBJ1-1; CDR3nt: TGCAGCGTTGTATTGCGGATGAACACTGAAGCTTTCTTT; CDR3aa: CSVVLRMNTEAFF
d_gene: .; abundance: .; v_gene: TRBV27; j_gene: TRBJ2-7; CDR3nt: TGTGCCAGCAGTTTAGGCAGGGTTGAGTACGAGCAGTACTTC; CDR3aa: CASSLGRVEYEQYF
d_gene: .; abundance: .; v_gene: TRBV6-1; j_gene: TRBJ1-5; CDR3nt: TGTGCCAGCAGTGAAGATATAGGGGCGACTCAGCCCCAGCATTTT; CDR3aa: CASSEDIGATQPQHF
d_gene: TRBD1; abundance: .; v_gene: TRBV11-2; j_gene: TRBJ2-1; CDR3nt: TGTGCCAGCAGCTTAGGACAGGGCTGGGGCGAGCAGTTCTTC; CDR3aa: CASSLGQGWGEQFF
d_gene: TRBD1; abundance: .; v_gene: TRBV6-5; j_gene: TRBJ2-7; CDR3nt: TGTGCCACCCAGACAGGGAATCGTGAAGAGCAGTACTTC; CDR3aa: CATQTGNREEQYF
d_gene: TRBD1; abundance: .; v_gene: TRBV6-6; j_gene: TRBJ2-7; CDR3nt: TGTGCCAGCAGACTTGAACAGGGGTTGTATCTCTACGAGCAGTACTTC; CDR3aa: CASRLEQGLYLYEQYF
d_gene: TRBD1; abundance: .; v_gene: TRBV19; j_gene: TRBJ2-5; CDR3nt: TGTGCCAGTAGTAGGGGGACAGGGGTTTTGGAGACCCAGTACTTC; CDR3aa: CASSRGTGVLETQYF
d_gene: TRBD2; abundance: .; v_gene: TRBV10-3; j_gene: TRBJ2-1; CDR3nt: TGTGCCATCAGGCCCCCGACTAGCGGCAGTGAGCAGTTCTTC; CDR3aa: CAIRPPTSGSEQFF
d_gene: .; abundance: .; v_gene: TRBV5-1; j_gene: TRBJ2-7; CDR3nt: TGCGCCAGCAGCTTGGCCGGGATCGCGGCCGGTCGAACCCATCAGCAGTACTTC; CDR3aa: CASSLAGIAAGRTHQQYF
d_gene: .; abundance: .; v_gene: TRBV15; j_gene: TRBJ2-3; CDR3nt: TGTGCCACCAGCAGAGATTGGGCGGGAACTAGCACAGATACGCAGTATTTT; CDR3aa: CATSRDWAGTSTDTQYF
d_gene: TRBD1; abundance: .; v_gene: TRBV27; j_gene: TRBJ1-5; CDR3nt: TGTGCCAGCAGTTCGTACAGGACAGGGTCCAAATCAGGGCCCCAGCATTTT; CDR3aa: CASSSYRTGSKSGPQHF
d_gene: .; abundance: .; v_gene: TRBV25-1; j_gene: TRBJ2-1; CDR3nt: TGTGCCAGCAGTGAAGGGGGGGCCAGAGTCAATGAGCAGTTCTTC; CDR3aa: CASSEGGARVNEQFF
d_gene: TRBD1; abundance: .; v_gene: TRBV25-1; j_gene: TRBJ2-7; CDR3nt: TGTGCCAGCAGTAAAGGGACAGGGAACTACGAGCAGTACTTC; CDR3aa: CASSKGTGNYEQYF
d_gene: .; abundance: few; v_gene: TRBV28; j_gene: TRBJ1-5; CDR3nt: TGTGCCAGCAGTCCCGAGGCTGGCCAGCCCCAGCATTTT; CDR3aa: CASSPEAGQPQHF
d_gene: .; abundance: once; v_gene: TRBV6-1; j_gene: TRBJ1-1; CDR3nt: TGTGCCACCGGGAGGGGCGAGAACACTGAAGCTTTCTTT; CDR3aa: CATGRGENTEAFF
d_gene: TRBD1; abundance: .; v_gene: TRBV15; j_gene: TRBJ2-5; CDR3nt: TGTGCCACCAGCAGAGCCGGGACAGGGGGCGAAGGGACCCAGTACTTC; CDR3aa: CATSRAGTGGEGTQYF
d_gene: .; abundance: .; v_gene: TRBV5-1; j_gene: TRBJ2-7; CDR3nt: TGCGCCAGCAGCCGAGGTCAGTACTACGAGCAGTACTTC; CDR3aa: CASSRGQYYEQYF
d_gene: .; abundance: once; v_gene: TRBV6-5; j_gene: TRBJ1-1; CDR3nt: TGTGCCAGCAGTTCCATTAAACGCAGGAACACTGAAGCTTTCTTT; CDR3aa: CASSSIKRRNTEAFF
d_gene: TRBD1; abundance: .; v_gene: TRBV2; j_gene: TRBJ2-5; CDR3nt: TGTGCCAGCAGCGGACAGGGCGGAGAGACCCAGTACTTC; CDR3aa: CASSGQGGETQYF
d_gene: .; abundance: .; v_gene: TRBV28; j_gene: TRBJ2-7; CDR3nt: TGTGCCAGCAGTTTGTACAGGGCCTACGAGCAGTACTTC; CDR3aa: CASSLYRAYEQYF
d_gene: TRBD2; abundance: .; v_gene: TRBV5-1; j_gene: TRBJ2-1; CDR3nt: TGCGCCAGCAGCGGGCTAGCGGGAGAGTTTGGGAATGAGCAGTTCTTC; CDR3aa: CASSGLAGEFGNEQFF
d_gene: .; abundance: .; v_gene: TRBV9; j_gene: TRBJ1-4; CDR3nt: TGTGCCAGCAGCGTAGGCGGGGGATACGATGAAAAACTGTTTTTT; CDR3aa: CASSVGGGYDEKLFF
d_gene: .; abundance: .; v_gene: TRBV18; j_gene: TRBJ2-1; CDR3nt: TGTGCCAGCTCACCACCGGTGGTAGGGGGTGAGCAGTTCTTC; CDR3aa: CASSPPVVGGEQFF
d_gene: .; abundance: .; v_gene: TRBV19; j_gene: TRBJ1-4; CDR3nt: TGTGCCAGTAGTATACCGTCGGGGAATGAAAAACTGTTTTTT; CDR3aa: CASSIPSGNEKLFF
d_gene: .; abundance: .; v_gene: TRBV29-1; j_gene: TRBJ2-1; CDR3nt: TGCAGCGTCACACTGACTAGATTTGAGCAGTTCTTC; CDR3aa: CSVTLTRFEQFF
d_gene: TRBD1; abundance: .; v_gene: TRBV28; j_gene: TRBJ1-2; CDR3nt: TGTGCCAGCAGTTTATTCTTAGGGCAGGGGGTCCCCAGGACGGGGGGCTACACCTTC; CDR3aa: CASSLFLGQGVPRTGGYTF
d_gene: TRBD1; abundance: .; v_gene: TRBV12-5; j_gene: TRBJ1-2; CDR3nt: TGTGCTAGTGGTTTGGCCAAAACCGGGACAGGGATATACCAACTAATGGATGGCTACACCTTC; CDR3aa: CASGLAKTGTGIYQLMDGYTF
d_gene: TRBD1; abundance: .; v_gene: TRBV28; j_gene: TRBJ2-7; CDR3nt: TGTGCCAGCACCGAGGGACAGGGCCCCTCCTACGAGCAGTACTTC; CDR3aa: CASTEGQGPSYEQYF
d_gene: TRBD2; abundance: .; v_gene: TRBV27; j_gene: TRBJ2-7; CDR3nt: TGTGCCAGCAGTTTAGAGAGGACTAGCGACGAGCAGTACTTC; CDR3aa: CASSLERTSDEQYF
d_gene: .; abundance: .; v_gene: TRBV4-1; j_gene: TRBJ1-2; CDR3nt: TGCGCCAGCAGCCAAGATCAGGGGAACTATGGCTACACCTTC; CDR3aa: CASSQDQGNYGYTF
d_gene: .; abundance: .; v_gene: TRBV18; j_gene: TRBJ1-2; CDR3nt: TGTGCCAGCTCACCAAGACAGGAACATAACTATGGCTACACCTTC; CDR3aa: CASSPRQEHNYGYTF
d_gene: .; abundance: .; v_gene: TRBV21-1; j_gene: TRBJ2-7; CDR3nt: TGTGCCAGCAGCAAAGTCCCGGACAGAGCATCCTACGAGCAGTACTTC; CDR3aa: CASSKVPDRASYEQYF
d_gene: .; abundance: .; v_gene: TRBV4-1; j_gene: TRBJ2-7; CDR3nt: TGCGCCAGCAGCCGGACCCAGGGAAGCTCCTACGAGCAGTACTTC; CDR3aa: CASSRTQGSSYEQYF